A single sample gave rise to the 28 T cell receptor beta chains below, sequenced in a study of blood T cell repertoires in COVID-19. TCRdb keeps only in-frame clones here, not all; method: immunoSEQ multiplex PCR. The sample has 70,000 or so clones; more than 75% are singletons. The sample consisted of peripheral blood. These receptors originate from a man aged 50 to 59 with acute or convalescent COVID-19.

The chain carries TRBV24-1 and TRBJ2-1; the match to TRBD2 covers 7 bases. The V segment lost 11 bases and the J segment 5 bases; nucleotides outside the gene matches: 11. Germline loops: CDR1 KGHDR, CDR2 SFDVKD. The CDR3 has 14 residues. The CDR3 spells CASSRRGSNNEQFF. CDR3 bases: TGTGCCAGTTCGAGGCGGGGGAGCAACAATGAGCAGTTCTTC.

The chain joins TRBV2 to TRBJ2-1; TRBD2 matches at 15 bases. The CDR3 runs to 17 residues. Germline trimming cut 6 bases from V and 4 bases from J; bases unmatched to any gene: 7. CDR1 and CDR2 from the germline V gene are SNHLY and FYNNEI. The CDR3 loop reads CASSLRTSGRAYNEQFF. The CDR3 DNA reads as TGTGCCAGCAGCTTGAGGACTAGCGGGAGGGCGTACAATGAGCAGTTCTTC.

The chain has TRBV7-2 and TRBJ2-3; TRBD2 aligns across 12 bases. CDR3 length: 18 residues. V dropped 6 bases and J dropped 5; count of bases not matched to a gene: 15. The germline V gene has CDR1 SGHTA and CDR2 FQGNSA. CDR3 region: CASRTHRPSGGVEDTQYF. In nucleotides, the CDR3 is TGTGCCAGCAGAACTCACCGCCCTAGCGGGGGGGTTGAAGATACGCAGTATTTT. Based on the CDR3 plus reference TRBV7-2 and TRBJ2-3, the full variable domain is GAGVSQSPSNKVTEKGKDVELRCDPISGHTALYWYRQSLGQGLEFLIYFQGNSAPDKSGLPSDRFSAERTGGSVSTLTIQRTQQEDSAVYLCASRTHRPSGGVEDTQYFGPGTRLTVL.

J is TRBJ1-2 and V is TRBV18; D perhaps matches TRBD1 (6 bases). V lost 3 bases to trimming and J lost 3 bases, with 11 bases between them. The CDR3 runs to 14 residues. From germline, CDR1 is KGHSH and CDR2 LQKENI. The CDR3 region is CASSPGQTYYGYTF. The DNA for the CDR3 is TGTGCCAGCTCACCCGGACAGACGTACTATGGCTACACCTTC.

Comments on this clone: One end of the junction is discordant with germline, which a read error may explain. The chain employs TRBV12-3 or TRBV12-4 and TRBJ1-1; 7 bases are shared with TRBD1. The CDR3 contains 12 residues. The CDR3 is CASRRGLTGWDF. The DNA for the CDR3 is TGTGCCAGCAGAAGAGGCCTGACAGGGTGGGACTTT.

This rearrangement joins TRBV7-2 to TRBJ2-3, with 8 bases aligning to TRBD2. This CDR3 region has 17 residues. The trim removed 4 bases at V and 0 bases at J, leaving 9 bases unmatched. Germline CDR1 and CDR2: SGHTA and FQGNSA. This CDR3 reads CASSSQRGLTSTDTQYF. The CDR3 DNA reads as TGTGCCAGCAGCTCCCAGCGGGGGCTAACTAGCACAGATACGCAGTATTTT.

This chain links TRBV9 with TRBJ2-1; 10 bases line up with TRBD2. Germline trimming cut 3 bases from V and 7 bases from J; bases unmatched to any gene: 16. The CDR3 covers 18 residues. Germline V gene data show CDR1 as SGDLS and CDR2 as YYNGEE. CDR3 in DNA: TGTGCCAGCAGCGCCTCTCGGACGGGAGCGGGAGGGCTAAATGAGCAGTTCTTC. This encodes CASSASRTGAGGLNEQFF.

The genes are TRBV7-9 and TRBJ1-3; D may be TRBD1 (5 bases). The CDR3 is 14 amino acids. Trimming took off 5 bases at V and 9 bases at J, with 17 bases between the two ends. CDR1 is SEHNR, CDR2 FQNEAQ, per germline (reference sequence). CDR3 in amino acids: CASSATGRSSTIYF. DNA of the CDR3: TGTGCCAGCAGCGCTACAGGCCGAAGCAGCACCATATATTTT.

The chain has TRBV9 and TRBJ2-1; unclear D gene. The CDR3 has 12 amino acids. The V end was cut by 4 bases, the J end by 8 bases, with 10 bases between. Per the germline V gene, CDR1 is SGDLS and CDR2 is YYNGEE. In nucleotides, the CDR3 is TGTGCCAGCAGCTCCAAGGCGGATGAGCAGTTCTTC. Protein sequence: CASSSKADEQFF.

CDR3 sequence reads: CASSPGLAGADTQYF. The CDR3 DNA reads TGTGCCAGCAGCCCGGGACTAGCGGGTGCAGATACGCAGTATTTT. The chain has TRBV7-9 and TRBJ2-3; 12 bases agree with TRBD2. V lost 5 bases, J lost 4 bases, and 4 bases stayed unmatched. Per the germline V gene, CDR1 is SEHNR and CDR2 is FQNEAQ (reference sequence). The CDR3 covers 15 residues.

J is TRBJ2-7 and V is TRBV6-2 or TRBV6-3; no definite D call. V was trimmed by 2 bases and J by 6 bases, leaving 11 bases between them. From germline, CDR1 is MNHEY and CDR2 SVGEGT. The CDR3 spans 13 residues. CDR3 amino acids: CASSYEVLAEQYF. The CDR3 DNA is TGTGCCAGCAGTTACGAGGTTCTTGCCGAGCAGTACTTC.

This clone has more than one count but fewer than ten. V and J are TRBV7-8 and TRBJ1-1; no definite D call. Trimming shortened V by 5 bases and J by 2 bases, and 9 bases separated the two germline ends. The CDR3 is 13 amino acids. CDR1 and CDR2 (germline): SGHVS, FQNEAQ. The CDR3 DNA reads as TGTGCCAGCAGCCCTCAGTCAAACACTGAAGCTTTCTTT. The encoded protein is CASSPQSNTEAFF.

The chain combines TRBV2 with TRBJ2-3; D possibly corresponds to TRBD2 (5 bases). The CDR3 loop spans 14 amino acids. V was trimmed by 4 bases and J by 5 bases, leaving 13 bases between them. Germline values: CDR1 SNHLY, CDR2 FYNNEI. CDR3 sequence: CASSASGGRDTQYF. CDR3 in DNA: TGTGCCAGCAGTGCATCAGGTGGGAGAGATACGCAGTATTTT. Drawing the rest from reference TRBV2 and TRBJ2-3, the complete variable domain is EPEVTQTPSHQVTQMGQEVILRCVPISNHLYFYWYRQILGQKVEFLVSFYNNEISEKSEIFDDQFSVERPDGSNFTLKIRSTKLEDSAMYFCASSASGGRDTQYFGPGTRLTVL.

The gene calls are TRBV11-2 and TRBJ1-2; 7 bases line up with TRBD1. Germline CDR1 reads SGHAT; CDR2 reads FQNNGV. The CDR3 loop spans 15 amino acids. V lost 4 bases to trimming and J lost 0 bases; unmatched junction nucleotides: 5. DNA for the CDR3: TGTGCCAGCAGCTGGACAGGAAAATCTAACTATGGCTACACCTTC. This sequence encodes CASSWTGKSNYGYTF.

The chain recombines TRBV6-5 with TRBJ2-4; 13 bases are a match to TRBD2. Unmatched junction bases numbered 2, after V lost 4 bases and J lost 2 bases. Per the germline V gene, CDR1 is MNHEY and CDR2 is SVGAGI. The CDR3 is 16 amino acids. CDR3 sequence: CASSLGLAGTKNIQYF. DNA for the CDR3: TGTGCCAGCAGTTTGGGACTAGCGGGAACCAAAAACATTCAGTACTTC.

The CDR3 nucleotides read TGTGCCAGCAGCCAAACTACAGGGGATAATTCACCCCTCCACTTT. Residues: CASSQTTGDNSPLHF. This chain connects TRBV3-1 (or the pseudogene TRBV3-2) to TRBJ1-6; 7 bases match TRBD1. V trimming: 2 bases; J trimming: 5 bases; junction bases outside the gene matches: 3. This CDR3 comprises 15 residues. Germline lookup yields CDR1 LGHDT and CDR2 YNNKEL (reference sequence).

The chain recombines TRBV29-1 with TRBJ2-5; 11 nucleotides agree with TRBD2. The V and J ends lost 8 bases and 2 bases, in that order; junction bases with no gene match: 7. This CDR3 has 14 amino acids. In germline, CDR1 is SQVTM, CDR2 ANQGSEA. The CDR3 DNA reads TGCAGCTTCAATAGCGGGGGGGGTCAAGAGACCCAGTACTTC. Protein sequence: CSFNSGGGQETQYF.

The chain has TRBV27 and TRBJ1-6, with 11 bases lining up with TRBD1. Germline V gene data show CDR1 as MNHEY and CDR2 as SMNVEV (reference sequence). Trimming took 4 bases from V and 14 from J; bases not matched to a gene: 10. The CDR3 covers 15 residues. CDR3 protein: CASSSWDRGKRTLHF. The CDR3 region has the DNA TGTGCCAGCAGTTCCTGGGACAGGGGGAAAAGGACCCTCCACTTT.

The sample holds one count of this clone. The CDR3 DNA reads TGTGCCAGTAGTCTCGAGGGTGGGCCAGATGAAAAACTGTTTTTT. Translation gives CASSLEGGPDEKLFF. The V call is TRBV19, the J call TRBJ1-4; D remains ambiguous. The germline CDR1 and CDR2 sequences are LNHDA and SQIVND (reference sequence). Trimming shortened V by 5 bases and J by 6 bases, and 16 bases separated the two germline ends. This CDR3 spans 15 amino acids.

The gene calls are TRBV7-9 and TRBJ1-3; D is possibly TRBD1 (5 bases). Germline CDR1 reads SEHNR; CDR2 reads FQNEAQ (reference sequence). Between the trimmed V and J ends, which lost 1 base and 2 bases, there was a span of 9 bases. The CDR3 contains 15 residues. The CDR3 DNA follows: TGTGCCAGCAGCTTAGGTCCGACAGCTGGAAACACCATATATTTT. Residues: CASSLGPTAGNTIYF.

The sample holds one count of this clone. The gene calls are TRBV4-1 and TRBJ2-7; TRBD2 aligns across 9 bases. Trimming cost V 2 bases and J 0 bases; bases outside gene matches: 5. The CDR3 spans 16 residues. Germline values: CDR1 MGHRA, CDR2 YSYEKL. For the CDR3, the DNA is TGCGCCAGCAGCCAATCCCTACTAGCGGGCTCCTACGAGCAGTACTTC. This codes for CASSQSLLAGSYEQYF.

The sample holds one count of this clone. The CDR3: CASSQDPANTGELFF. The CDR3 DNA is TGCGCCAGCAGCCAAGACCCCGCGAACACCGGGGAGCTGTTTTTT. V gene TRBV4-3 combines with J gene TRBJ2-2, with unresolved D. The CDR3 consists of 15 residues. Trimming removed 0 bases from V and 0 bases from J, with 5 bases in between. Germline CDR1 LGHNA, CDR2 YSLEER.

The chain couples TRBV19 to TRBJ2-1, with D possibly TRBD1 on 6 matching bases. Germline CDR1 and CDR2: LNHDA and SQIVND (reference sequence). Trimming removed 5 bases at V and 1 base at J, with 12 bases between. The CDR3 spans 15 residues. For the CDR3, the DNA is TGTGCCAGTAGTCTCACAGGGCCTTCCTACAATGAGCAGTTCTTC. Its protein is CASSLTGPSYNEQFF.

The gene calls are TRBV7-2 and TRBJ2-2, with 10 positions matching TRBD2. The CDR3 consists of 18 residues. Looked up from germline, CDR1 is SGHTA and CDR2 is FQGNSA. V shed 1 base, J shed 7 bases, and the junction held 12 bases outside the gene matches. In nucleotides, the CDR3 is TGTGCCAGCAGCTTAGTATCTGGGCTAGCGGGGGTGAACGGGGAGCTGTTTTTT. Translating it yields CASSLVSGLAGVNGELFF.

The chain recombines TRBV5-4 with TRBJ2-7, with TRBD2 matching over 10 bases. Germline loops: CDR1 SGHNT, CDR2 YYREEE (reference sequence). This CDR3 spans 15 amino acids. V was clipped by 4 bases and J by 2 bases; unmatched bases: 6. CDR3 coding DNA: TGTGCCAGCAGCACCCGGACTAGCGGTACCTACGAGCAGTACTTC. This translates into CASSTRTSGTYEQYF.

The J gene is TRBJ2-1, the V gene TRBV6-6, with TRBD2 identical over 9 bases. The CDR3 is made up of 14 amino acids. CDR1 is MNHNY, CDR2 SVGAGI, per germline (reference sequence). The J segment lost 0 bases and the V segment lost 10 bases, leaving 4 bases of the junction unmatched. Here the CDR3 reads CATGSGSSYNEQFF. The CDR3 region has the DNA TGTGCCACCGGTAGCGGGAGCTCCTACAATGAGCAGTTCTTC.

The chain employs TRBV2 and TRBJ2-3, with 9 bases lining up with TRBD2. The CDR3 is 13 amino acids. Germline CDR1 SNHLY, CDR2 FYNNEI. V lost 5 bases, J lost 6 bases, and 3 bases stayed unmatched. In nucleotides, the CDR3 is TGTGCCAGCAGTAGACTAGCGGCTGATACGCAGTATTTT. This gives the protein CASSRLAADTQYF. Full variable domain (outside the CDR3, taken from reference TRBV2 and TRBJ2-3): EPEVTQTPSHQVTQMGQEVILRCVPISNHLYFYWYRQILGQKVEFLVSFYNNEISEKSEIFDDQFSVERPDGSNFTLKIRSTKLEDSAMYFCASSRLAADTQYFGPGTRLTVL.

V gene TRBV2 combines with J gene TRBJ1-2; D gene ambiguous. Deletions cut 0 bases from V and 3 bases from J, with 8 bases between. CDR1 and CDR2 (germline): SNHLY, FYNNEI. The CDR3 sequence is 14 residues long. The CDR3 DNA is TGTGCCAGCAGTGAAGCGGGCCCTGACTATGGCTACACCTTC. Translating gives CASSEAGPDYGYTF.